Below, 9 T cell receptor beta chains from the same sample are listed, as sequenced in a study of cytomegalovirus exposure and HLA in healthy donors. With 60 Vbeta and 13 Jbeta primers, the PCR was carried out. Sequenced by immunoSEQ multiplex PCR; TCRdb stores in-frame clones only, minus some. The sample has around 110,000 clones, 74% seen once. Sample: PBMCs. All receptors come from a woman aged 40 to 49 in good health and CMV-seropositive.

The chain has TRBV4-3 and TRBJ2-2; TRBD1 agrees at 8 bases. Trimming cost V 0 bases and J 6 bases; bases outside gene matches: 6. CDR3 length: 16 residues. Germline CDR1 reads LGHNA; CDR2 reads YSLEER. Written as DNA, the CDR3 is TGCGCCAGCAGCCAAGAGTGGCAGGGGGCGCCCGGGGAGCTGTTTTTT. This translates into CASSQEWQGAPGELFF.

This clone was seen only once. The chain combines TRBV6-6 with TRBJ2-7, with a weak D call TRBD1 (6 bases). CDR1 is MNHNY, CDR2 SVGAGI, per germline (reference sequence). This CDR3 is built from 13 residues. V was clipped by 6 bases and J by 0 bases, with 9 bases between them. The CDR3 sequence: CASRGQSSYEQYF. The CDR3 DNA reads as TGTGCCAGCAGAGGACAGAGCTCCTACGAGCAGTACTTC.

The chain employs TRBV7-2 and TRBJ2-1; tentatively, D is TRBD2 (6 bases). Per germline, CDR1 SGHTA and CDR2 FQGNSA. V shed 5 bases and J shed 4 bases, with 18 bases lying between them. The CDR3 covers 16 residues. CDR3 loop: CASSPGGRNRYNEQFF. The CDR3 DNA sequence: TGTGCCAGCAGCCCCGGGGGTAGAAATCGGTACAATGAGCAGTTCTTC. Full variable domain (rest looked up from reference TRBV7-2 and TRBJ2-1): GAGVSQSPSNKVTEKGKDVELRCDPISGHTALYWYRQSLGQGLEFLIYFQGNSAPDKSGLPSDRFSAERTGGSVSTLTIQRTQQEDSAVYLCASSPGGRNRYNEQFFGPGTRLTVL.

V is TRBV5-4 and J is TRBJ2-3; a possible D gene is TRBD2 (6 bases). CDR3 size: 14 residues. Germline CDR1 is SGHNT and CDR2 is YYREEE (reference sequence). V was trimmed by 3 bases and J by 2 bases, leaving 10 bases between them. The CDR3 region has the DNA TGTGCCAGCAGCTGGAAGGACTACACAGATACGCAGTATTTT. Translation gives CASSWKDYTDTQYF.

This clone turned up a few times. The chain uses TRBV6-6 and TRBJ1-1, with TRBD1 matching over 8 bases. Germline V gene data show CDR1 as MNHNY and CDR2 as SVGAGI (reference sequence). This CDR3 contains 15 residues. Trimming took 6 bases from V and 4 from J; bases not matched to a gene: 10. CDR3 DNA sequence: TGTGCCAGCAGCGGACAGGGTAGAGATGGCACTGAAGCTTTCTTT. This translates into CASSGQGRDGTEAFF.

The chain employs TRBV4-1 and TRBJ1-5, with 7 bases fitting TRBD1. Looked up from germline, CDR1 is MGHRA and CDR2 is YSYEKL. The CDR3 sequence is 15 residues long. V was clipped by 4 bases and J by 4 bases; unmatched bases: 7. CDR3: CASSPNRGDNQPQHF. Written as DNA, the CDR3 is TGCGCCAGCAGCCCTAACAGGGGCGATAATCAGCCCCAGCATTTT.

V and J are TRBV7-3 and TRBJ2-2; 10 nucleotides agree with TRBD1. After removal of 3 bases from V and 7 bases from J, the junction contained 8 bases not matched to a gene. CDR3 length: 16 residues. Germline V gives CDR1 SGHTA, CDR2 FQGTGA. The CDR3 nucleotides read TGTGCCAGCAGCTTGGGGACAGGGGTTTCGGTCGGGGAGCTGTTTTTT. Translation: CASSLGTGVSVGELFF.

Only one count was recorded for this clone. The V gene is TRBV28, the J gene TRBJ2-7, with D possibly matching TRBD1 (6 bases). Per germline, CDR1 MDHEN and CDR2 SYDVKM. CDR3 length equals 13 residues. V dropped 2 bases and J dropped 5 bases, with 10 bases sitting between them. CDR3 sequence (DNA): TGTGCCAGCAGTTTACCAGGGGCCCACGAGCAGTACTTC. It is translated as CASSLPGAHEQYF.

The chain employs TRBV6-5 and TRBJ1-4; a weak D match, TRBD1 (5 bases). The CDR3 totals 15 residues. V shed 0 bases and J shed 7 bases, with 12 bases lying between them. Germline CDR1 MNHEY, CDR2 SVGAGI. CDR3 sequence (DNA): TGTGCCAGCAGTTACTCTTGGGGGAGGCCTGAAAAACTGTTTTTT. It codes for CASSYSWGRPEKLFF.